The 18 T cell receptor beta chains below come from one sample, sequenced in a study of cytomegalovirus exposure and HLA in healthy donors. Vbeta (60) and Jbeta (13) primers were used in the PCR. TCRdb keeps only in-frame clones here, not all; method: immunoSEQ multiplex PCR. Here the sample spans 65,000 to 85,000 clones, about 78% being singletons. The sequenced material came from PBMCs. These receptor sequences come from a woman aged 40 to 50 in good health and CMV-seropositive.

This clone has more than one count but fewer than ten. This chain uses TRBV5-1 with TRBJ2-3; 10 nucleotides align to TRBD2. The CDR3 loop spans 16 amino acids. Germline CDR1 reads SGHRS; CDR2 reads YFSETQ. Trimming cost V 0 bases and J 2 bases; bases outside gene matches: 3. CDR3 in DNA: TGCGCCAGCAGCTTGGGGACTAGCGGTTTCACAGATACGCAGTATTTT. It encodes CASSLGTSGFTDTQYF.

The CDR3 nucleotides read TGTGCCAGCAGCTTGGGACTAGGGAGCCTATTTGAGCAGTTCTTC. This sequence encodes CASSLGLGSLFEQFF. The chain recombines TRBV7-7 with TRBJ2-1, with 8 bases matching TRBD2. The CDR3 is 15 amino acids. Germline trimming cut 3 bases from V and 9 bases from J; bases unmatched to any gene: 10. Germline V CDR1 and CDR2: SSHAT, FNYEAQ (reference sequence).

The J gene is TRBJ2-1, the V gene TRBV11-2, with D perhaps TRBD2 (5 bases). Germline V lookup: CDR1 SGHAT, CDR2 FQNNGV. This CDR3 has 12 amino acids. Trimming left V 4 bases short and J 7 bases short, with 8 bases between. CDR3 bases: TGTGCCAGCAGCTACGGGGTTAATGAGCAGTTCTTC. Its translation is CASSYGVNEQFF. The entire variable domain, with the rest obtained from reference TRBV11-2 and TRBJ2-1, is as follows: EAGVAQSPRYKIIEKRQSVAFWCNPISGHATLYWYQQILGQGPKLLIQFQNNGVVDDSQLPKDRFSAERLKGVDSTLKIQPAKLEDSAVYLCASSYGVNEQFFGPGTRLTVL.

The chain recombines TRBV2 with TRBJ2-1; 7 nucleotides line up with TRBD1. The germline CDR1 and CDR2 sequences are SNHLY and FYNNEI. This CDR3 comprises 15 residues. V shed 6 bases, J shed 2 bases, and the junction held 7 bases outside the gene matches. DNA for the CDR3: TGTGCCAGCAGAGGACAGGTTGGTACCTACAATGAGCAGTTCTTC. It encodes CASRGQVGTYNEQFF.

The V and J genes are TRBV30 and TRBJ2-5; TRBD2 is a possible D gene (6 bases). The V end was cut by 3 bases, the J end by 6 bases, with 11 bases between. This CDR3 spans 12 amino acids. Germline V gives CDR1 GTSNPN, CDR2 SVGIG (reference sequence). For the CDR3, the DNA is TGTGCCTGGAGGGGAGGCGTAAAGACCCAGTACTTC. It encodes CAWRGGVKTQYF.

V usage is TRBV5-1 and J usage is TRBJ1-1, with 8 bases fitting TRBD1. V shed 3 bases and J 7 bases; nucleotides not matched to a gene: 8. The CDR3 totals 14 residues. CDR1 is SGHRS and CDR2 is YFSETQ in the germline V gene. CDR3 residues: CASSWGQDEGEAFF. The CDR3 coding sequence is TGCGCCAGCAGCTGGGGACAGGATGAGGGTGAAGCTTTCTTT. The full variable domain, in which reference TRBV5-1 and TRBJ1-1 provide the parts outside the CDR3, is KAGVTQTPRYLIKTRGQQVTLSCSPISGHRSVSWYQQTPGQGLQFLFEYFSETQRNKGNFPGRFSGRQFSNSRSEMNVSTLELGDSALYLCASSWGQDEGEAFFGQGTRLTVV.

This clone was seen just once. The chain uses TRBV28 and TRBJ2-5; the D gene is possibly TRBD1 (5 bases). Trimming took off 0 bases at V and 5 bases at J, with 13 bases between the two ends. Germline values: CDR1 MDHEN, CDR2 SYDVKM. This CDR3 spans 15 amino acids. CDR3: CASSLWQASGETQYF. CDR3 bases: TGTGCCAGCAGTTTATGGCAGGCCTCAGGGGAGACCCAGTACTTC.

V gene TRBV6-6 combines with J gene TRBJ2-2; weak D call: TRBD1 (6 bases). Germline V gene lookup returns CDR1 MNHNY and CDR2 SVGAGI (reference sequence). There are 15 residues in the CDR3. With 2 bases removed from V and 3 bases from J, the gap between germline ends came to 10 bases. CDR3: CASSYGGSDTGELFF. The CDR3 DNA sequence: TGTGCCAGCAGTTACGGGGGCAGTGACACCGGGGAGCTGTTTTTT.

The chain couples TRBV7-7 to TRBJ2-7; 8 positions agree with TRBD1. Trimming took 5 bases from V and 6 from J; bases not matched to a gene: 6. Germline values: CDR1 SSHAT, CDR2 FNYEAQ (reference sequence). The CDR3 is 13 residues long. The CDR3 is CASSRTGQTEQYF. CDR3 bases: TGTGCCAGCAGCCGGACAGGGCAAACCGAGCAGTACTTC.

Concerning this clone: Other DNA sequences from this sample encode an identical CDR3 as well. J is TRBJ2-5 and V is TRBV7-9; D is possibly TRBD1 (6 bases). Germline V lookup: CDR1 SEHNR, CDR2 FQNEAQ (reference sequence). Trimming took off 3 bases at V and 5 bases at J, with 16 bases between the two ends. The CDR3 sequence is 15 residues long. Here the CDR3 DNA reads TGTGCCAGCAGCTTCTCCGGGACAAAAGGGGAGACCCAGTACTTC. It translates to CASSFSGTKGETQYF. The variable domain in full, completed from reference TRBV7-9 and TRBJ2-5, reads DTGVSQNPRHKITKRGQNVTFRCDPISEHNRLYWYRQTLGQGPEFLTYFQNEAQLEKSRLLSDRFSAERPKGSFSTLEIQRTEQGDSAMYLCASSFSGTKGETQYFGPGTRLLVL.

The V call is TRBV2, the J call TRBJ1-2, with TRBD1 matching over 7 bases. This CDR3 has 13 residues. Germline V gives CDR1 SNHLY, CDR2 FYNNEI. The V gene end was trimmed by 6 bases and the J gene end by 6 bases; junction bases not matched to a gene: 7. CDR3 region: CASREQGPDGYTF. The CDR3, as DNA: TGTGCCAGCAGGGAACAGGGGCCAGATGGCTACACCTTC.

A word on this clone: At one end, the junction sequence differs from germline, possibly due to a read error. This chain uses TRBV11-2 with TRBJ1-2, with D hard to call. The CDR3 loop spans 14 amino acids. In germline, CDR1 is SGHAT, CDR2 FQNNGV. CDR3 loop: CASTLRLLPNGYTF. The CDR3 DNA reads TGTGCCAGCACCTTACGACTCCTACCGAATGGCTACACCTTC. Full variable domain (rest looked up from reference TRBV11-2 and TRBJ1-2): EAGVAQSPRYKIIEKRQSVAFWCNPISGHATLYWYQQILGQGPKLLIQFQNNGVVDDSQLPKDRFSAERLKGVDSTLKIQPAKLEDSAVYLCASTLRLLPNGYTFGSGTRLTVV.

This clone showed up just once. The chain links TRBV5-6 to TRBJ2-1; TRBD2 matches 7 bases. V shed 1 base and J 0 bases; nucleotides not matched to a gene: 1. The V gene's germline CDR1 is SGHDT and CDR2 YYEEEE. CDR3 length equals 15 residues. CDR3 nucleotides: TGTGCCAGCAGCTTGTGGGAGGGCTCCTACAATGAGCAGTTCTTC. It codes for CASSLWEGSYNEQFF.

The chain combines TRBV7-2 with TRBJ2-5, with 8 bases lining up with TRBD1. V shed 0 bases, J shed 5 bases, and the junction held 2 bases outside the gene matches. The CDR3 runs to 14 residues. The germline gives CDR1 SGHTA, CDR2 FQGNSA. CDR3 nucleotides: TGTGCCAGCAGCTTAGCGCGACAGGGGGAGACCCAGTACTTC. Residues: CASSLARQGETQYF.

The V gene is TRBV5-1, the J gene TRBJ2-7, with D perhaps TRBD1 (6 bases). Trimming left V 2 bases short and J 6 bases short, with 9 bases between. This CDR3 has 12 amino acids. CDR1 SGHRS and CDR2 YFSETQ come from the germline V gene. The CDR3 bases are TGCGCCAGCAGCTTTACGACAGGCGAGCAGTACTTC. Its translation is CASSFTTGEQYF.

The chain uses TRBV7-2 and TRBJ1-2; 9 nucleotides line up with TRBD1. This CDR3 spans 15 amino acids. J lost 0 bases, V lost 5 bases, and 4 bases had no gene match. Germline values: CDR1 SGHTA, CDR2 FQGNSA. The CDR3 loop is CASSTGTGPNYGYTF. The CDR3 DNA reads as TGTGCCAGCAGCACCGGGACAGGGCCTAACTATGGCTACACCTTC.

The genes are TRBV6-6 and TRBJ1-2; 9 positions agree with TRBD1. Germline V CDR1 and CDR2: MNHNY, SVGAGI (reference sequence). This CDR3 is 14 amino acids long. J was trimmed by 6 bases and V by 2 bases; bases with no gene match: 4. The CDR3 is CASSYGTGHDGYTF. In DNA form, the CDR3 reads TGTGCCAGCAGTTACGGGACAGGGCATGATGGCTACACCTTC.

CDR3 loop: CASSLNRGQPQHF. In DNA form, the CDR3 reads TGTGCCAGCAGCTTAAATCGGGGTCAGCCCCAGCATTTT. J is TRBJ1-5 and V is TRBV11-1; no clear D gene. Germline V gives CDR1 SGHAT, CDR2 FQDESV (reference sequence). This CDR3 has 13 amino acids. Trimming took 2 bases from V and 6 from J, leaving 8 bases between them.